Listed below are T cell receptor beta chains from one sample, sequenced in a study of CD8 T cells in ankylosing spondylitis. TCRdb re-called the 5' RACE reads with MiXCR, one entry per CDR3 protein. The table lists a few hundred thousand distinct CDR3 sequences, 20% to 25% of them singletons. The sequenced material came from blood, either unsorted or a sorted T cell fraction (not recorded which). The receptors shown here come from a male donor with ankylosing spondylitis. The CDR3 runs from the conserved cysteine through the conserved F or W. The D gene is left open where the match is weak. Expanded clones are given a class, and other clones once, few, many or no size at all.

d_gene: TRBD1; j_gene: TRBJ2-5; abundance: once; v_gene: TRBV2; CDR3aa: CASSLPVTTGFETQYF
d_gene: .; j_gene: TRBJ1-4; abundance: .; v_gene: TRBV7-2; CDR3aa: CASSLVSGESEKLFF
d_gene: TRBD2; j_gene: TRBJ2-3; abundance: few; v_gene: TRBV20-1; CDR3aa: CSAHEGRPGGAGITDTQYF
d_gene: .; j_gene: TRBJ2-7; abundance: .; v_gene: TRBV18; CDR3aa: CASSPRQNSYEQYF
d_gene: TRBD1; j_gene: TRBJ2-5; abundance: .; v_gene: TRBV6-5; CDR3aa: CASSYDREPFQETQYF
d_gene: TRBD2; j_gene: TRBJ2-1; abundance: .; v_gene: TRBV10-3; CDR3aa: CAIRGSGSSYNEQFF
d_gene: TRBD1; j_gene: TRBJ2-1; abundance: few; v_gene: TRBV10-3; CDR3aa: CAILDRGSYNEQFF
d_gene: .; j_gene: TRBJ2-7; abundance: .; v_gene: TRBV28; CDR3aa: CASRLGTPSYEQYF
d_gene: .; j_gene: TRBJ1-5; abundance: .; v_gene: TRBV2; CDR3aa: CASSEMRISNQPQHF
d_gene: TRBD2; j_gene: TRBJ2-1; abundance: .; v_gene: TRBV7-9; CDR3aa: CASRSLAGGAYNEQFF
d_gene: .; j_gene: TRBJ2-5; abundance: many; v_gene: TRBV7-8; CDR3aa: CASSLQIGGETQYF
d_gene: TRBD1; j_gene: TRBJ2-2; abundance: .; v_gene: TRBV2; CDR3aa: CASSQSTDRAWELFF
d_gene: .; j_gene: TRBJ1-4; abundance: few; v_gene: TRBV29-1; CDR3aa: CSVASPGSTNEKLFF
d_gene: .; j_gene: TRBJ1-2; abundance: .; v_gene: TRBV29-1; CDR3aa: CSAWADGYTF
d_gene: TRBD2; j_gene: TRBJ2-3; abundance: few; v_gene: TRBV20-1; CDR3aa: CSAPLAGEADTQYF
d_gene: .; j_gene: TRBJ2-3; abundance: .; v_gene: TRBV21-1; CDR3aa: CASSNGRERADTQYF
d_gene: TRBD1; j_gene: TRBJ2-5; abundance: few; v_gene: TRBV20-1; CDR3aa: CSARDLGQGSETQYF
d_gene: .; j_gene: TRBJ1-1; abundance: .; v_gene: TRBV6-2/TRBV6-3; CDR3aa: CASSRDIYTEAFF
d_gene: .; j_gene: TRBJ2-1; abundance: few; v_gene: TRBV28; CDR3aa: CASLGSSYNEQFF
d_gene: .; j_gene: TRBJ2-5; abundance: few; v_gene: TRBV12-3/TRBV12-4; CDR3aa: CASRNSPAEEYF
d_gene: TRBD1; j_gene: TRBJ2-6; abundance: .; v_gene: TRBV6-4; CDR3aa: CASSDRTGNSGANVLTF
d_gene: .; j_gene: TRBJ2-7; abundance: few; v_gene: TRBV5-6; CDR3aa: CASRSLLESSYEQYF
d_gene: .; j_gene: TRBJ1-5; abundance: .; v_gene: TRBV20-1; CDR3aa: CSATGALSNQPQHF
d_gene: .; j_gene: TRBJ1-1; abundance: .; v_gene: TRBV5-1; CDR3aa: CASRHPEANTEAFF
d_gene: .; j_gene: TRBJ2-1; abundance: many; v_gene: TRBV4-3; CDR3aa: CASSQVRVRNEQFF
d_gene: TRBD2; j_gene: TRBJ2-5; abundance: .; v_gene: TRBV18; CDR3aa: CASSPRVTSGSLGETQYF
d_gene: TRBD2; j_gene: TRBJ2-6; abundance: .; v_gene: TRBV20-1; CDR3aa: CSASRGSSGANVLTF
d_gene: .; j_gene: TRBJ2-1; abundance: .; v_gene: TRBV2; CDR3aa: CASSVVLRVYGIRNEQFF
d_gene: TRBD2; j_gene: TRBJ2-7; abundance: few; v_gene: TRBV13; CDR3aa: CASSLRTRILPEQYF
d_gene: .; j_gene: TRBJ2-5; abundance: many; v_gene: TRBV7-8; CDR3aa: CASSTHSGGVKTQYF
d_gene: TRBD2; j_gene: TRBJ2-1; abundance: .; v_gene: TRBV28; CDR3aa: CASSPPGLDSYNEQFF
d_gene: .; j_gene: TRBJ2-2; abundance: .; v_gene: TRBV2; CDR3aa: CASSVRNPNTGELFF
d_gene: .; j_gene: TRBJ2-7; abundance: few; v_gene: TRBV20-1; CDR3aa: CSARDSRRFLTYEQYF
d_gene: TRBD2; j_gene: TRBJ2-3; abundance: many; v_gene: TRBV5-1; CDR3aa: CASSRSGTSGTDTQYF
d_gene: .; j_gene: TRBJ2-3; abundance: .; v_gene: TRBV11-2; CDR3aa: CASRSIRLAPDTQYF
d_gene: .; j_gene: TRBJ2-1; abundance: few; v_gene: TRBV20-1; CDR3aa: CSARKRSSSYNEQFF
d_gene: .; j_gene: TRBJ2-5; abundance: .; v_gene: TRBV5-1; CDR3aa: CASSLKGSLEETQYF
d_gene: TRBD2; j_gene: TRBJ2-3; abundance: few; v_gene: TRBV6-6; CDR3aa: CASRGGGADTQYF
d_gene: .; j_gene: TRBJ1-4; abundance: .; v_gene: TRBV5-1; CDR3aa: CASSLASRGPGHEKLFF
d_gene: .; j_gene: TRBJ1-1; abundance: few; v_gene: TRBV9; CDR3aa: CASSVVPRATEAFF
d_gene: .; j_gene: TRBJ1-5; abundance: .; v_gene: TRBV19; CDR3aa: CASTKEYQPQHF
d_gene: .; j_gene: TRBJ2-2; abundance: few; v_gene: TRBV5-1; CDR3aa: CASSGSGSNTGELFF
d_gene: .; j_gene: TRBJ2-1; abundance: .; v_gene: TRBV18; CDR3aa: CASSPTIQSNEQFF
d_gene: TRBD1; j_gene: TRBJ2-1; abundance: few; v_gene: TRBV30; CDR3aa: CAWLRDRGFEQFF
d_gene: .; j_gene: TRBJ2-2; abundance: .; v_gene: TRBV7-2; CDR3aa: CASIEWADLTGELFF
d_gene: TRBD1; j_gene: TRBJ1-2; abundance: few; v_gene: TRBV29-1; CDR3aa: CSVERAGGNYGYTF
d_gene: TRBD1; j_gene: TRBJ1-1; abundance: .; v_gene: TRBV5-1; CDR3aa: CASSAETGGARTEAFF
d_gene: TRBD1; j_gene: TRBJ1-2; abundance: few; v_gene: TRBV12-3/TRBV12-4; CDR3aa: CASSQRGQGNYGYTF
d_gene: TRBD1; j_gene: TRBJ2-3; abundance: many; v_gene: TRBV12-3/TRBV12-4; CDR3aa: CASNDRVRTDTQYF